The 26 T cell receptor beta chains listed next were all sequenced from one sample in a study of blood T cell repertoires in COVID-19. Sequencing was performed with immunoSEQ multiplex PCR; in TCRdb, only in-frame clones are kept and a portion is missing. This sample yields around 140,000 clones, of which 80% to 90% are seen a single time; 2% to 2.5% belongs to the top ten. Sequencing was performed on PBMCs or T cells enriched from blood (not recorded which). The origin of the receptors is a man in his forties with acute COVID-19.

This clone has just a few counts. The gene calls are TRBV11-2 and TRBJ2-2, with 11 bases aligning to TRBD2. V dropped 6 bases and J dropped 5; count of bases not matched to a gene: 5. The germline CDR1 and CDR2 sequences are SGHAT and FQNNGV. This CDR3 contains 15 residues. Here the CDR3 DNA reads TGTGCCAGCAGGGTAGCGGGGGGGTCGACCGGGGAGCTGTTTTTT. This codes for CASRVAGGSTGELFF.

The genes are TRBV10-3 and TRBJ1-3, with D possibly TRBD1 on 5 matching bases. This CDR3 is 13 amino acids long. V lost 10 bases and J 0 bases, leaving 10 bases between the germline ends. The germline V gene has CDR1 ENHRY and CDR2 SYGVKD. CDR3 sequence: CATQQGSGNTIYF. CDR3 DNA sequence: TGTGCCACCCAGCAGGGCTCTGGAAACACCATATATTTT.

The J gene is TRBJ2-2, the V gene TRBV11-1, with D possibly being TRBD1 (6 bases). The CDR3 sequence is 16 residues long. The V gene lost 5 bases and the J gene lost 3 bases, with 16 bases spanning the gap. Looked up from germline, CDR1 is SGHAT and CDR2 is FQDESV (reference sequence). The CDR3 loop reads CASSLQGLGHTGELFF. Written as DNA, the CDR3 is TGTGCCAGCAGCCTTCAGGGGCTAGGCCACACCGGGGAGCTGTTTTTT.

J is TRBJ1-1 and V is TRBV7-9, with D perhaps TRBD1 (6 bases). V gave up 3 bases and J gave up 2 bases, with 10 bases separating them. CDR1 is SEHNR, CDR2 FQNEAQ, per germline (reference sequence). The CDR3 totals 14 residues. The CDR3 is CASSFGQINTEAFF. The CDR3, as DNA: TGTGCCAGCAGCTTCGGACAGATTAACACTGAAGCTTTCTTT. Based on the CDR3 plus reference TRBV7-9 and TRBJ1-1, the full variable domain is DTGVSQNPRHKITKRGQNVTFRCDPISEHNRLYWYRQTLGQGPEFLTYFQNEAQLEKSRLLSDRFSAERPKGSFSTLEIQRTEQGDSAMYLCASSFGQINTEAFFGQGTRLTVV.

The chain recombines TRBV27 with TRBJ2-5; tentative D call: TRBD2 (6 bases). Trimming left V 5 bases short and J 2 bases short, with 9 bases between. The CDR3 consists of 13 residues. The V gene's germline CDR1 is MNHEY and CDR2 SMNVEV (reference sequence). The CDR3 nucleotides read TGTGCCAGCAGTGTAGCGGATCAAGAGACCCAGTACTTC. Protein: CASSVADQETQYF.

The rearrangement links TRBV25-1 to TRBJ1-5; D ambiguous. This CDR3 has 14 amino acids. Germline CDR1 reads MGHDK; CDR2 reads SYGVNS. Trimming pared 6 bases from V and 7 bases from J, leaving 16 bases between. CDR3: CASRMGGREQPQHF. CDR3 sequence (DNA): TGTGCCAGCAGGATGGGAGGGAGGGAGCAGCCCCAGCATTTT.

This sequence joins TRBV3-1 (or the pseudogene TRBV3-2) and TRBJ1-3; 8 bases are a match to TRBD1. The CDR3 totals 11 residues. Germline loops: CDR1 LGHDT, CDR2 YNNKEL (reference sequence). J lost 13 bases, V lost 3 bases, and 2 bases had no gene match. The chain's CDR3 is CASSQGQAIYF. In DNA form, the CDR3 reads TGTGCCAGCAGCCAGGGACAGGCGATATATTTT.

V gene TRBV6-6 combines with J gene TRBJ1-1; D is uncertain. This CDR3 has 14 residues. The germline V gene encodes CDR1 MNHNY and CDR2 SVGAGI (reference sequence). V gave up 5 bases and J gave up 4 bases, with 14 bases separating them. CDR3 nucleotide sequence: TGTGCCAGCAGTATTGGACTTCCCGTCACTGAAGCTTTCTTT. Protein: CASSIGLPVTEAFF.

The chain is built from TRBV2 and TRBJ2-1, with a tentative D call TRBD2 (6 bases). The CDR3 is 18 amino acids. V shed 2 bases and J shed 3 bases, with 20 bases lying between them. Germline CDR1 is SNHLY and CDR2 is FYNNEI. This CDR3 reads CASSEYSSLAAYYNEQFF. The CDR3 bases are TGTGCCAGCAGTGAATATTCTTCCTTAGCGGCATACTACAATGAGCAGTTCTTC. The full variable domain, its missing parts supplied by reference TRBV2 and TRBJ2-1, is EPEVTQTPSHQVTQMGQEVILRCVPISNHLYFYWYRQILGQKVEFLVSFYNNEISEKSEIFDDQFSVERPDGSNFTLKIRSTKLEDSAMYFCASSEYSSLAAYYNEQFFGPGTRLTVL.

The V and J genes are TRBV5-1 and TRBJ2-7; 7 nucleotides line up with TRBD2. Unmatched junction bases numbered 4, after V lost 0 bases and J lost 1 base. Germline V gene sequence: CDR1 SGHRS, CDR2 YFSETQ. CDR3 length: 15 amino acids. The CDR3 sequence is CASSLETAGSYEQYF. The CDR3, as DNA: TGCGCCAGCAGCTTGGAAACAGCGGGGTCCTACGAGCAGTACTTC.

The V call is TRBV5-5, the J call TRBJ2-4; 11 nucleotides line up with TRBD2. The germline CDR1 and CDR2 sequences are SGHKS and YYEKEE (reference sequence). The CDR3 is 18 amino acids. J lost 5 bases, V lost 4 bases, and 14 bases had no gene match. The CDR3 bases are TGTGCCAGCAGCCCGGAGGGAGAGACTAGCGGGGCGGAAAACATTCAGTACTTC. It encodes CASSPEGETSGAENIQYF.

V and J are TRBV18 and TRBJ1-2, with a weak D call TRBD1 (5 bases). Trimming shortened V by 6 bases and J by 3 bases, and 11 bases separated the two germline ends. There are 13 residues in the CDR3. Germline loops: CDR1 KGHSH, CDR2 LQKENI. CDR3 amino acids: CASSGGNYYGYTF. The CDR3 DNA sequence: TGTGCCAGCTCCGGGGGGAATTACTATGGCTACACCTTC.

The gene calls are TRBV2 and TRBJ1-4, with D hard to call. The CDR3 totals 13 residues. The germline CDR1 and CDR2 sequences are SNHLY and FYNNEI. The ends were cut back, 6 bases at V and 8 bases at J, with 13 bases in the middle. The CDR3 nucleotides are TGTGCCAGCAGGGAGGAGGTGGGAGAAAAACTGTTTTTT. Amino acid sequence: CASREEVGEKLFF.

The chain carries TRBV13 and TRBJ2-1, with 14 nucleotides matching TRBD2. This CDR3 is built from 18 residues. CDR1 is PRHDT and CDR2 is FYEKMQ in the germline V gene (reference sequence). The V gene end was trimmed by 0 bases and the J gene end by 1 base; junction bases not matched to a gene: 2. The CDR3 sequence: CASSLGTSGRDSYNEQFF. CDR3 DNA: TGTGCCAGCAGCTTAGGGACTAGCGGGAGGGATTCCTACAATGAGCAGTTCTTC.

The chain joins TRBV6-5 to TRBJ1-2, with D possibly TRBD1 on 5 matching bases. This CDR3 is 14 amino acids long. Trimming stripped 8 bases from V and 5 bases from J, with 18 bases between. Germline V gene data show CDR1 as MNHEY and CDR2 as SVGAGI. Here the CDR3 DNA reads TGTGCCAGCGCAACCAGGGATTCAAGATATGGCTACACCTTC. Translation gives CASATRDSRYGYTF.

V and J are TRBV28 and TRBJ1-4, with D perhaps TRBD1 (5 bases). CDR1 MDHEN and CDR2 SYDVKM come from the germline V gene. The CDR3 runs 15 residues. V was shortened by 11 bases and J by 5 bases, with 21 bases between the two germline ends. CDR3: CAANLRAGSNEKLFF. The CDR3 nucleotides are TGTGCCGCCAACCTAAGAGCAGGGTCAAATGAAAAACTGTTTTTT.

CDR3 region: CASSQTPGGENTQYF. In DNA form, the CDR3 reads TGTGCCAGCAGCCAAACTCCGGGCGGGGAAAATACGCAGTATTTT. The rearrangement joins TRBV14 to TRBJ2-3, with D possibly being TRBD2 (6 bases). CDR1 and CDR2 (germline): SGHDN, FVKESK. The CDR3 sequence is 15 residues long. Trimming left V 2 bases short and J 7 bases short, with 16 bases between.

The count of this clone is one. This chain links TRBV21-1 with TRBJ1-2; the table's TRBD1 call for D was not verified on the DNA. TRBV21-1 is noted as a pseudogene. This CDR3 contains 16 residues. The CDR3 is CASSNHRGQGEDGYTF. The CDR3 nucleotides read TGTGCCAGCAGCAATCACCGGGGACAGGGGGAGGATGGCTACACCTTC.

This clone was counted once. V gene TRBV19 combines with J gene TRBJ2-7, with D maybe TRBD2 (6 bases). The V end was cut by 7 bases, the J end by 5 bases, with 15 bases between. The germline V gene encodes CDR1 LNHDA and CDR2 SQIVND (reference sequence). The CDR3 runs 13 residues. CDR3 bases: TGTGCCAGTACACCGGGACGCGGGGACGAGCAGTACTTC. It translates to CASTPGRGDEQYF. The variable domain in full, completed from reference TRBV19 and TRBJ2-7, reads DGGITQSPKYLFRKEGQNVTLSCEQNLNHDAMYWYRQDPGQGLRLIYYSQIVNDFQKGDIAEGYSVSREKKESFPLTVTSAQKNPTAFYLCASTPGRGDEQYFGPGTRLTVT.

This chain connects TRBV7-2 to TRBJ2-3; maybe TRBD2 (6 bases). The V end was cut by 1 base, the J end by 1 base, with 9 bases between. This CDR3 is built from 15 residues. The germline gives CDR1 SGHTA, CDR2 FQGNSA. This CDR3 is CASSLDGSGTDTQYF. Written as DNA, the CDR3 is TGTGCCAGCAGCTTAGACGGGAGTGGCACAGATACGCAGTATTTT.

This chain uses TRBV5-4 with TRBJ1-4; tentative D call: TRBD1 (6 bases). Germline lookup yields CDR1 SGHNT and CDR2 YYREEE (reference sequence). V lost 10 bases to trimming and J lost 5 bases, with 21 bases between them. CDR3 length: 15 amino acids. The CDR3 coding sequence is TGTGCCTCTGCGAGAGGGGGGGAGTGGAATGAAAAACTGTTTTTT. As protein: CASARGGEWNEKLFF.

This sequence joins TRBV5-8 and TRBJ2-2, with 8 bases aligning to TRBD2. CDR3 length equals 15 residues. The germline CDR1 and CDR2 sequences are SGHTS and YDEGEE. The ends lost 4 bases at V and 6 bases at J; junction bases unmatched: 8. CDR3 sequence reads: CASSPSAGVSGELFF. The CDR3 nucleotides read TGTGCCAGCAGCCCCTCAGCGGGAGTATCCGGGGAGCTGTTTTTT.

This chain joins TRBV28 and TRBJ1-4; possibly TRBD1 for D (6 bases). The V and J ends lost 3 bases and 6 bases respectively, with 11 bases between them. The CDR3 spans 14 residues. Germline values: CDR1 MDHEN, CDR2 SYDVKM. Written as DNA, the CDR3 is TGTGCCAGCAGTTTGGCAGGGGCGGATGAAAAACTGTTTTTT. Translating it yields CASSLAGADEKLFF. The variable domain in full, with the rest retrieved from reference TRBV28 and TRBJ1-4, is DVKVTQSSRYLVKRTGEKVFLECVQDMDHENMFWYRQDPGLGLRLIYFSYDVKMKEKGDIPEGYSVSREKKERFSLILESASTNQTSMYLCASSLAGADEKLFFGSGTQLSVL.

J is TRBJ2-5 and V is TRBV5-1; TRBD2 agrees at 11 bases. Germline lookup yields CDR1 SGHRS and CDR2 YFSETQ. After removal of 6 bases from V and 1 base from J, the junction contained 14 bases not matched to a gene. The CDR3 contains 18 residues. The CDR3 DNA reads TGCGCCAGCAAGTTCACACCCTCTAGCGGGGGGCCCCAAGAGACCCAGTACTTC. Its protein is CASKFTPSSGGPQETQYF.

The chain employs TRBV3-1 (or the pseudogene TRBV3-2) and TRBJ2-5; the D is unclear. With 2 bases removed from V and 4 bases from J, the gap between germline ends came to 5 bases. The CDR3 runs 12 residues. CDR1 LGHDT and CDR2 YNNKEL come from the germline V gene (reference sequence). The CDR3 DNA is TGTGCCAGCAGCCAAAACTTAGAGACCCAGTACTTC. It codes for CASSQNLETQYF.

The CDR3 bases are TGTGCCTGGGGGACATATAGCACAGATACGCAGTATTTT. Protein product: CAWGTYSTDTQYF. This chain joins TRBV30 and TRBJ2-3; weak D call: TRBD1 (6 bases). CDR1 GTSNPN and CDR2 SVGIG come from the germline V gene (reference sequence). This CDR3 region has 13 residues. Trimming stripped 5 bases from V and 0 bases from J, with 9 bases between.